This T cell receptor (beta chain) was identified in a study of T cells in Graves' hyperthyroidism and ophthalmopathy. The study's findings and limits: Through a model of 13 V-J features, ophthalmopathy was separated from stable hyperthyroidism. Blood shared most expanded thyroid clonotypes above 0.001.

The investigators amplified TCR beta CDR3 regions from RNA transcripts. Researchers ran a first-round RT-PCR on the TCR CDR3 using the HTBI primer set. TCRdb processed the multiplex PCR reads anew with MiXCR; each CDR3 protein has one entry. The sample records about 200,000 distinct CDR3 sequences, roughly 18% being singletons. The PBMCs were taken from approximately 9 ml of fresh peripheral blood. There are many counts of this clonotype. Antigen: not known. From germline, CDR1 is DFQATT and CDR2 SNEGSKA (reference sequence). CDR3 length: 15 amino acids. The V segment lost 4 bases and the J segment 5 bases; nucleotides outside the gene matches: 5.

The sequence was obtained from a middle-aged man with Graves' hyperthyroidism. The specimen was blood. V is TRBV20-1 and J is TRBJ2-3, with TRBD2 matching over 14 bases. The CDR3 sequence is CSAKTSGGAVDTQYF. CDR3 nucleotides: TGCAGTGCTAAGACTAGCGGGGGGGCGGTAGATACGCAGTATTTT.